This is a list of T cell receptor beta chains from one sample in a study of shared clonotypes between healthy human individuals. Some clones are missing from TCRdb's copy, which holds only in-frame ones; the method was immunoSEQ multiplex PCR. The top ten clones hold more than 1.5% of a sample with approximately 2,000,000 clones, 90% to 95% of them seen once. Sequencing was carried out using naive CD8+ T cells from PBMCs. These receptors were obtained from a man younger than 30 in good health. Some clones in this sample may be carry-over from other donors' samples. Both conserved end residues are part of each CDR3. Fields, in order: J gene, V gene, clone size, D gene, CDR3 protein, CDR3 DNA. D genes are given only for firm matches. The size of a clone is reported for some rows only, either as once, few or many, or as a class for expanded clones.

J gene: TRBJ1-2
V gene: TRBV6-5
clone size: NA
D gene: NA
CDR3 protein: CASRGIQGKMTGYTF
CDR3 DNA: TGTGCCAGCAGGGGTATACAGGGAAAAATGACTGGCTACACCTTC

J gene: TRBJ2-2
V gene: TRBV4-3
clone size: NA
D gene: NA
CDR3 protein: CASSQGTGANTGELFF
CDR3 DNA: TGCGCCAGCAGCCAGGGGACGGGCGCCAACACCGGGGAGCTGTTTTTT

J gene: TRBJ1-5
V gene: TRBV2
clone size: NA
D gene: NA
CDR3 protein: CASSPRDNQRQPQHF
CDR3 DNA: TGTGCCAGCAGTCCCCGGGACAATCAACGACAGCCCCAGCATTTT

J gene: TRBJ2-1
V gene: TRBV28
clone size: few
D gene: NA
CDR3 protein: CASSLFADSSYNEQFF
CDR3 DNA: TGTGCCAGCAGTTTATTTGCGGACAGCTCCTACAATGAGCAGTTCTTC

J gene: TRBJ1-2
V gene: TRBV28
clone size: NA
D gene: NA
CDR3 protein: CASSRSGTYHGYTF
CDR3 DNA: TGTGCCAGCAGTCGCTCGGGGACATACCATGGCTACACCTTC

J gene: TRBJ1-1
V gene: TRBV13
clone size: NA
D gene: TRBD1
CDR3 protein: CASSPRQGMNTEAFF
CDR3 DNA: TGTGCCAGCAGCCCCCGACAGGGGATGAACACTGAAGCTTTCTTT

J gene: TRBJ2-7
V gene: TRBV13
clone size: NA
D gene: TRBD1
CDR3 protein: CASSARDRFYEQYF
CDR3 DNA: TGTGCCAGCAGCGCCCGGGACAGGTTCTACGAGCAGTACTTC

J gene: TRBJ2-3
V gene: TRBV6-5
clone size: NA
D gene: NA
CDR3 protein: CASSSDWDTQYF
CDR3 DNA: TGTGCCAGCAGCTCAGACTGGGATACGCAGTATTTT

J gene: TRBJ2-7
V gene: TRBV9
clone size: NA
D gene: TRBD2
CDR3 protein: CASSPGEGRVYEQYF
CDR3 DNA: TGTGCCAGCAGCCCCGGAGAGGGGAGGGTATACGAGCAGTACTTC

J gene: TRBJ2-1
V gene: TRBV9
clone size: NA
D gene: NA
CDR3 protein: CASSLTLGGDEQFF
CDR3 DNA: TGTGCCAGCAGCCTGACTTTGGGAGGCGATGAGCAGTTCTTC

J gene: TRBJ2-3
V gene: TRBV14
clone size: once
D gene: TRBD2
CDR3 protein: CASSRTSAITDTQYF
CDR3 DNA: TGTGCCAGCAGCCGAACTAGCGCCATCACAGATACGCAGTATTTT

J gene: TRBJ1-2
V gene: TRBV25-1
clone size: NA
D gene: TRBD1
CDR3 protein: CATSTGANYGYTF
CDR3 DNA: TGTGCCACATCGACAGGGGCTAACTATGGCTACACCTTC

J gene: TRBJ1-2
V gene: TRBV16
clone size: NA
D gene: NA
CDR3 protein: CASSQSQIQGSGYGYTF
CDR3 DNA: TGTGCCAGCAGCCAATCGCAAATACAGGGTTCGGGCTATGGCTACACCTTC

J gene: TRBJ2-2
V gene: TRBV4-3
clone size: NA
D gene: NA
CDR3 protein: CASSQDGLTNTGELFF
CDR3 DNA: TGCGCCAGCAGCCAAGATGGACTAACGAACACCGGGGAGCTGTTTTTT

J gene: TRBJ1-2
V gene: TRBV7-6
clone size: NA
D gene: NA
CDR3 protein: CASSLGGGYGYTF
CDR3 DNA: TGTGCCAGCAGCTTAGGAGGGGGCTATGGCTACACCTTC

J gene: TRBJ2-3
V gene: TRBV5-4
clone size: NA
D gene: TRBD2
CDR3 protein: CASYGEGGSGADTQYF
CDR3 DNA: TGTGCCAGCTATGGGGAGGGCGGGAGTGGGGCAGATACGCAGTATTTT

J gene: TRBJ2-7
V gene: TRBV9
clone size: NA
D gene: TRBD1
CDR3 protein: CASSGGTGGGVDQNF
CDR3 DNA: TGTGCCAGCAGCGGAGGGACAGGTGGCGGGGTGGACCAAAACTTC

J gene: TRBJ2-7
V gene: TRBV7-8
clone size: NA
D gene: TRBD2
CDR3 protein: CASSSHAGTSANEQYF
CDR3 DNA: TGTGCCAGCAGCTCCCACGCCGGGACTAGCGCCAACGAGCAGTACTTC

J gene: TRBJ2-7
V gene: TRBV18
clone size: once
D gene: TRBD1
CDR3 protein: CASSPLDRADEQYF
CDR3 DNA: TGTGCCAGCTCGCCTTTGGACAGGGCTGACGAGCAGTACTTC

J gene: TRBJ2-3
V gene: TRBV18
clone size: once
D gene: NA
CDR3 protein: CASATGPVADTQYF
CDR3 DNA: TGTGCCAGCGCCACGGGCCCGGTGGCAGATACGCAGTATTTT

J gene: TRBJ2-2
V gene: TRBV5-4
clone size: NA
D gene: TRBD1
CDR3 protein: CASSNRGLNTGELFF
CDR3 DNA: TGTGCCAGCAGTAACAGGGGGCTAAACACCGGGGAGCTGTTTTTT

J gene: TRBJ2-3
V gene: TRBV7-8
clone size: NA
D gene: TRBD2
CDR3 protein: CASSSGTSGSWTDTQYF
CDR3 DNA: TGTGCCAGCAGCAGCGGGACTAGCGGGAGTTGGACAGATACGCAGTATTTT

J gene: TRBJ1-5
V gene: TRBV21-1
clone size: NA
D gene: NA
CDR3 protein: CASSKARSNQPQHF
CDR3 DNA: TGTGCCAGCAGCAAAGCGCGAAGCAATCAGCCCCAGCATTTT

J gene: TRBJ2-7
V gene: TRBV9
clone size: NA
D gene: TRBD1
CDR3 protein: CASSVEDRETYEQYF
CDR3 DNA: TGTGCCAGCAGCGTAGAAGACAGGGAGACCTACGAGCAGTACTTC

J gene: TRBJ2-1
V gene: TRBV5-1
clone size: NA
D gene: TRBD2
CDR3 protein: CASSLNLAGVGNEQFF
CDR3 DNA: TGCGCCAGCAGCTTGAACCTAGCGGGAGTGGGAAATGAGCAGTTCTTC

J gene: TRBJ2-7
V gene: TRBV27
clone size: NA
D gene: NA
CDR3 protein: CASSLSVGTTFSYEQYF
CDR3 DNA: TGTGCCAGCAGTTTATCTGTTGGCACTACATTCTCCTACGAGCAGTACTTC

J gene: TRBJ2-3
V gene: TRBV27
clone size: once
D gene: TRBD2
CDR3 protein: CASRSGGSLNTQYF
CDR3 DNA: TGTGCCAGCAGGTCGGGCGGGAGCTTGAATACGCAGTATTTT

J gene: TRBJ2-7
V gene: TRBV11-2
clone size: NA
D gene: NA
CDR3 protein: CASSSDLGSGYEQYF
CDR3 DNA: TGTGCCAGCAGCTCAGACCTGGGTAGCGGCTACGAGCAGTACTTC

J gene: TRBJ1-4
V gene: TRBV5-5
clone size: NA
D gene: NA
CDR3 protein: CASSPPLATNEKLFF
CDR3 DNA: TGTGCCAGCAGCCCTCCCCTAGCAACTAATGAAAAACTGTTTTTT

J gene: TRBJ1-2
V gene: TRBV20-1
clone size: NA
D gene: TRBD1
CDR3 protein: CSTTGEGYTF
CDR3 DNA: TGCAGTACCACAGGGGAGGGCTACACCTTC

J gene: TRBJ2-7
V gene: TRBV10-3
clone size: NA
D gene: NA
CDR3 protein: CAISRLDSTYEQYF
CDR3 DNA: TGTGCCATCAGCAGACTAGATTCAACCTACGAGCAGTACTTC

J gene: TRBJ2-3
V gene: TRBV21-1
clone size: NA
D gene: NA
CDR3 protein: CASTKELAGVGDTQYF
CDR3 DNA: TGTGCCAGCACCAAAGAACTAGCGGGAGTCGGAGATACGCAGTATTTT

J gene: TRBJ1-5
V gene: TRBV28
clone size: NA
D gene: TRBD1
CDR3 protein: CASSLSPGTGGPWGSQPQHF
CDR3 DNA: TGTGCCAGCAGTTTGTCCCCCGGGACAGGGGGACCCTGGGGGAGTCAGCCCCAGCATTTT

J gene: TRBJ2-6
V gene: TRBV7-9
clone size: NA
D gene: NA
CDR3 protein: CASRGAGANVLTF
CDR3 DNA: TGTGCCAGCAGAGGAGCTGGGGCCAACGTCCTGACTTTC

J gene: TRBJ1-5
V gene: TRBV6-5
clone size: NA
D gene: NA
CDR3 protein: CASSYSGRSNQPQHF
CDR3 DNA: TGTGCCAGCAGTTACTCTGGACGGAGTAATCAGCCCCAGCATTTT

J gene: TRBJ2-1
V gene: TRBV11-2
clone size: NA
D gene: NA
CDR3 protein: CASSLGGDYNEQFF
CDR3 DNA: TGTGCCAGCAGCTTAGGCGGGGACTACAATGAGCAGTTCTTC

J gene: TRBJ2-5
V gene: TRBV6-5
clone size: once
D gene: TRBD1
CDR3 protein: CASSTGGFRETQYF
CDR3 DNA: TGTGCCAGCAGTACAGGGGGTTTCAGAGAGACCCAGTACTTC

J gene: TRBJ2-5
V gene: TRBV28
clone size: NA
D gene: NA
CDR3 protein: CASSLEASQETQYF
CDR3 DNA: TGTGCCAGCAGTTTGGAAGCGTCTCAAGAGACCCAGTACTTC

J gene: TRBJ2-1
V gene: TRBV19
clone size: once
D gene: TRBD2
CDR3 protein: CASSIYAGGPVNEQFF
CDR3 DNA: TGTGCCAGTAGTATTTATGCGGGAGGGCCTGTAAATGAGCAGTTCTTC

J gene: TRBJ1-2
V gene: TRBV7-9
clone size: NA
D gene: NA
CDR3 protein: CASSSLGANYGYTF
CDR3 DNA: TGTGCCAGCAGCTCCCTGGGAGCTAACTATGGCTACACCTTC

J gene: TRBJ2-7
V gene: TRBV6-5
clone size: NA
D gene: TRBD2
CDR3 protein: CASSPGTSREQYF
CDR3 DNA: TGTGCCAGCAGTCCCGGGACTAGCCGCGAGCAGTACTTC

J gene: TRBJ2-1
V gene: TRBV13
clone size: NA
D gene: NA
CDR3 protein: CASSLGRGVTSSVF
CDR3 DNA: TGTGCCAGCAGCTTAGGAAGGGGGGTGACTAGTTCGGTCTTC

J gene: TRBJ2-7
V gene: TRBV28
clone size: NA
D gene: NA
CDR3 protein: CASSFAGYEQYF
CDR3 DNA: TGTGCCAGCAGTTTTGCAGGTTACGAGCAGTACTTC

J gene: TRBJ2-7
V gene: TRBV11-2
clone size: NA
D gene: NA
CDR3 protein: CASSERGAPSYEQYF
CDR3 DNA: TGTGCCAGCAGCGAGAGGGGGGCACCCTCCTACGAGCAGTACTTC

J gene: TRBJ2-1
V gene: TRBV4-2
clone size: NA
D gene: NA
CDR3 protein: CASSQGGFDSPSYNEQFF
CDR3 DNA: TGTGCCAGCAGCCAAGGGGGTTTTGACTCTCCTTCGTACAATGAGCAGTTCTTC

J gene: TRBJ2-1
V gene: TRBV2
clone size: NA
D gene: TRBD2
CDR3 protein: CASSEGGLAINEQFF
CDR3 DNA: TGTGCCAGCAGTGAAGGGGGACTAGCTATCAATGAGCAGTTCTTC

J gene: TRBJ2-2
V gene: TRBV28
clone size: NA
D gene: TRBD1
CDR3 protein: CASSLTDRAPPGELFF
CDR3 DNA: TGTGCCAGCAGTTTAACGGACAGGGCTCCTCCCGGGGAGCTGTTTTTT

J gene: TRBJ2-7
V gene: TRBV11-2
clone size: NA
D gene: NA
CDR3 protein: CASSLVDYGTSEQYF
CDR3 DNA: TGTGCCAGCAGCTTAGTCGACTATGGGACTTCCGAGCAGTACTTC

J gene: TRBJ1-1
V gene: TRBV5-6
clone size: NA
D gene: NA
CDR3 protein: CASSQGFTNTEAFF
CDR3 DNA: TGTGCCAGCAGCCAAGGGTTTACGAACACTGAAGCTTTCTTT

J gene: TRBJ2-1
V gene: TRBV9
clone size: NA
D gene: NA
CDR3 protein: CASSPRGTTLEQFF
CDR3 DNA: TGTGCCAGCAGCCCCAGGGGGACTACCCTAGAGCAGTTCTTC

J gene: TRBJ2-7
V gene: TRBV7-9
clone size: NA
D gene: NA
CDR3 protein: CASSLALAAEQYF
CDR3 DNA: TGTGCCAGCAGCTTAGCGTTGGCAGCAGAGCAGTACTTC